Many counts were recorded for the clone carrying this TCR beta chain. Its target is unknown. This sample is part of a study of T cells in Graves' hyperthyroidism and ophthalmopathy. Regarding the study as a whole: Among thyroid clonotypes expanded above 0.001, most also appeared in blood.

The CDR3 regions of TCR beta were amplified from RNA transcripts. With the HTBI primer set, the TCR CDR3 went through a first round of RT-PCR. TCRdb re-analysed the multiplex PCR reads in MiXCR, keeping a single row per CDR3 protein. In the table there are hundreds of thousands of distinct CDR3 sequences, approximately 15% of which are singletons. Any patient presenting with uncontrolled infection, other autoimmune disease, pregnancy or lactation was left out. The TCR comes from a woman under 30 with Graves' hyperthyroidism. Input material: blood.

The DNA for the CDR3 is TGCGCCAGCAGCTTAGGAATTAGCACAGATACGCAGTATTTT. Protein product: CASSLGISTDTQYF. The V call is TRBV5-1, the J call TRBJ2-3; D gene ambiguous. Germline CDR1 and CDR2: SGHRS and YFSETQ. The CDR3 extends over 14 amino acids. V gave up 2 bases and J gave up 0 bases, with 7 bases separating them.